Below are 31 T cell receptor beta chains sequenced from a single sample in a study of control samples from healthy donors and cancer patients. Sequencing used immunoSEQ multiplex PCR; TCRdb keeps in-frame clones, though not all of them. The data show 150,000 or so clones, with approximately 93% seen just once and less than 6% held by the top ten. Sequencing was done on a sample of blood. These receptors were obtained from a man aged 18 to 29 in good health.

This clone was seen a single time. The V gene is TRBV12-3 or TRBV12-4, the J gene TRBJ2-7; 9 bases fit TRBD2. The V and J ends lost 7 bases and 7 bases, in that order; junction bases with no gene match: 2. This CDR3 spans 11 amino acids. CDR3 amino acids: CASNAGGEQYF. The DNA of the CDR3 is TGTGCCAGCAACGCGGGGGGGGAGCAGTACTTC.

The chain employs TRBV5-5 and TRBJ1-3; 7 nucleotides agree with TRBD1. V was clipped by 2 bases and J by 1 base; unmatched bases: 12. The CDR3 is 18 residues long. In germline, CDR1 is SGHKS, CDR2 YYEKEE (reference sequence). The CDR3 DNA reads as TGTGCCAGCAGCTTCCTAGGGGGCAGGGGACAGTCTGGAAACACCATATATTTT. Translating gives CASSFLGGRGQSGNTIYF.

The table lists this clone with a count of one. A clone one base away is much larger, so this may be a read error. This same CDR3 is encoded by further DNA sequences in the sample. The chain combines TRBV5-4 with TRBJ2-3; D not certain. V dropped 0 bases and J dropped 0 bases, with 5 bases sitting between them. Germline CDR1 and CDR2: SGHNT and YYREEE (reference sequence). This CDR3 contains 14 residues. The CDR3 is CASSLEGSTDTQYF. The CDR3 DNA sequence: TGTGCCAGCAGCTTGGAAGGGAGCACAGATACGCAGTATTTT.

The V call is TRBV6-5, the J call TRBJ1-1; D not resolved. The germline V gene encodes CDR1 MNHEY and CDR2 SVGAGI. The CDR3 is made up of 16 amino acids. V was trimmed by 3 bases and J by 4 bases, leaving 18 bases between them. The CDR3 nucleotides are TGTGCCAGCAGTTATGGGCCAAGGTCCTCCAGCACTGAAGCTTTCTTT. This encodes CASSYGPRSSSTEAFF.

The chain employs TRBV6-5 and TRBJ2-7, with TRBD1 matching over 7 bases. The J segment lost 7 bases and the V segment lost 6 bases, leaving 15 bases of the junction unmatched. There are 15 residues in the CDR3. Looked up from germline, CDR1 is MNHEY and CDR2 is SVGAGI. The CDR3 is CASSFTNRGLGEQYF. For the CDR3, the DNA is TGTGCCAGCAGCTTCACCAACAGGGGCTTGGGGGAGCAGTACTTC.

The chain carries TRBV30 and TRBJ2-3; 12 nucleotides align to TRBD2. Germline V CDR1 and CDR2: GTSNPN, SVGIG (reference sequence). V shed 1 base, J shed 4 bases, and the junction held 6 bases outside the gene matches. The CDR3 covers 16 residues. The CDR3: CAWSADLAGGPDTQYF. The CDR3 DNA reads TGTGCCTGGAGTGCTGATCTAGCGGGGGGGCCAGATACGCAGTATTTT.

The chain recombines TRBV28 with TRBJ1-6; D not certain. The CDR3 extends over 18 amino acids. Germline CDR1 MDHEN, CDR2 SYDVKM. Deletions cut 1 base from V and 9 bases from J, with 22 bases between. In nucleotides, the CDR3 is TGTGCCAGCAGTTTATATTCCTCTCACGGTAGCTTAAGTTCACCCCTCCACTTT. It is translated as CASSLYSSHGSLSSPLHF.

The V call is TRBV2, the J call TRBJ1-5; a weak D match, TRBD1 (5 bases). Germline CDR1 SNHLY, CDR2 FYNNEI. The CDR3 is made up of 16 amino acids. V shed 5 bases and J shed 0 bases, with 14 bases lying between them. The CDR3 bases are TGTGCCAGCAGTCGTCAGGGACTTTATAGCAATCAGCCCCAGCATTTT. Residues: CASSRQGLYSNQPQHF.

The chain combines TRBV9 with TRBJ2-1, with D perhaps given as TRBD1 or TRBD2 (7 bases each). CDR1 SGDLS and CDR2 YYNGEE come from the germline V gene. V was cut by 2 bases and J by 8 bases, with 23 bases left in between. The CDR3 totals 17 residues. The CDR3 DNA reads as TGTGCCAGCAGCGTGGAACCCGGGACAGCGGGGTTGGATGAGCAGTTCTTC. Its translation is CASSVEPGTAGLDEQFF.

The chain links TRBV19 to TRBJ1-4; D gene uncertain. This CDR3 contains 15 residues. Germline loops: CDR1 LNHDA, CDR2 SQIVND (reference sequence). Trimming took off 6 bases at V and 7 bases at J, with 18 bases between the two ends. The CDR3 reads CASSWAIGRSEKLFF. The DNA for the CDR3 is TGTGCCAGTAGCTGGGCCATCGGAAGAAGTGAAAAACTGTTTTTT. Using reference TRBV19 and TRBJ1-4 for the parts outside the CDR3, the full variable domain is DGGITQSPKYLFRKEGQNVTLSCEQNLNHDAMYWYRQDPGQGLRLIYYSQIVNDFQKGDIAEGYSVSREKKESFPLTVTSAQKNPTAFYLCASSWAIGRSEKLFFGSGTQLSVL.

The CDR3 nucleotides read TGTGCCAGCACCCTACCCCAAGCGGAGACCCAGTACTTC. Its protein is CASTLPQAETQYF. The chain couples TRBV2 to TRBJ2-5; D is undetermined. V was trimmed by 7 bases and J by 5 bases, leaving 14 bases between them. CDR1 SNHLY and CDR2 FYNNEI come from the germline V gene. This CDR3 has 13 amino acids.

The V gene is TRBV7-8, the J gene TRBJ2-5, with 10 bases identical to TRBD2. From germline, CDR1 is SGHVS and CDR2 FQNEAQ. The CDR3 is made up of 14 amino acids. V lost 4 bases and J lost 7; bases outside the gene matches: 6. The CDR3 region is CASSSPSGRATQYF. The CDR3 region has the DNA TGTGCCAGCAGCTCCCCTAGCGGGAGAGCGACCCAGTACTTC.

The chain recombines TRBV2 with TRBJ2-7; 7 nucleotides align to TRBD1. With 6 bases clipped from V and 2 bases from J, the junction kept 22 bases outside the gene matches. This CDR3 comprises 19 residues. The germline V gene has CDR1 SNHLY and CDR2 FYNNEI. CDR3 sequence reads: CASRNLLSAPGTATYEQYF. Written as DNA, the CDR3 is TGTGCCAGCAGAAACCTTCTTTCCGCTCCCGGGACAGCGACCTACGAGCAGTACTTC.

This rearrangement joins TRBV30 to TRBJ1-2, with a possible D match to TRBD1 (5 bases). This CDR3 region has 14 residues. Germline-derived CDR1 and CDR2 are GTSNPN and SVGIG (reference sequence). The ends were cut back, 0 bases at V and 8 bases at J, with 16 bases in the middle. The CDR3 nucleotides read TGTGCCTGGAGTGTACTAGGGACCCCCTACGGCTACACCTTC. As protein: CAWSVLGTPYGYTF. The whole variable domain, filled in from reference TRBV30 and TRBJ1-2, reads SQTIHQWPATLVQPVGSPLSLECTVEGTSNPNLYWYRQAAGRGLQLLFYSVGIGQISSEVPQNLSASRPQDRQFILSSKKLLLSDSGFYLCAWSVLGTPYGYTFGSGTRLTVV.

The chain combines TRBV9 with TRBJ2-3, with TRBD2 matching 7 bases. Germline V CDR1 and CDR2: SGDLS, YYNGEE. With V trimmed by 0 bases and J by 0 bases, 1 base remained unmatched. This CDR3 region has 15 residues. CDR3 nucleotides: TGTGCCAGCAGCGTAGGCGGGGGAAGCACAGATACGCAGTATTTT. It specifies CASSVGGGSTDTQYF.

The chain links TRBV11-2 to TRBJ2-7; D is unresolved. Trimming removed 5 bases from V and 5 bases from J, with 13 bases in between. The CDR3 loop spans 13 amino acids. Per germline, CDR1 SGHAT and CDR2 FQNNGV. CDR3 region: CASSGSRADEQYF. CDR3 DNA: TGTGCCAGCAGCGGGTCCCGCGCCGACGAGCAGTACTTC.

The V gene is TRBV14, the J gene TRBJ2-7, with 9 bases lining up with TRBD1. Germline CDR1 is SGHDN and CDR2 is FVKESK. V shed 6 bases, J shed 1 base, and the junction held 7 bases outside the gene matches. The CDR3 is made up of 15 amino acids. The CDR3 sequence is CASSAGTGFSYEQYF. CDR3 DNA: TGTGCCAGCAGTGCCGGGACAGGGTTTTCCTACGAGCAGTACTTC. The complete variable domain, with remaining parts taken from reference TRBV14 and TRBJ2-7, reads EAGVTQFPSHSVIEKGQTVTLRCDPISGHDNLYWYRRVMGKEIKFLLHFVKESKQDESGMPNNRFLAERTGGTYSTLKVQPAELEDSGVYFCASSAGTGFSYEQYFGPGTRLTVT.

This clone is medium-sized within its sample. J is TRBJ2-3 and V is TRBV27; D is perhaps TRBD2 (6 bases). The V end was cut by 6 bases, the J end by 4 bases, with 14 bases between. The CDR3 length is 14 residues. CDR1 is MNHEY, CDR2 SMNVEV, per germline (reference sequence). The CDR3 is CASSLARRADTQYF. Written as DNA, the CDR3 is TGTGCCAGCAGCCTAGCGCGGCGGGCAGATACGCAGTATTTT.

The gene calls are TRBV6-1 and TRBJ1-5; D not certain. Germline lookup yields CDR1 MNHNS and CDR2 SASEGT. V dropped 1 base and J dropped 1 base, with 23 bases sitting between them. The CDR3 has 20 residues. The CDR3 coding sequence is TGTGCCAGCAGTGAAGGAACTTCACCTAAACAACGTCCAAGCAATCAGCCCCAGCATTTT. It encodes CASSEGTSPKQRPSNQPQHF.

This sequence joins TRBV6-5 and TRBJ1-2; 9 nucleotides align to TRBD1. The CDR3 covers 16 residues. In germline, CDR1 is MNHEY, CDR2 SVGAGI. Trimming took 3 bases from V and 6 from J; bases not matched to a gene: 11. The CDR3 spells CASSYTGGAEMNGYTF. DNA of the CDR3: TGTGCCAGCAGTTATACAGGGGGCGCAGAGATGAATGGCTACACCTTC.

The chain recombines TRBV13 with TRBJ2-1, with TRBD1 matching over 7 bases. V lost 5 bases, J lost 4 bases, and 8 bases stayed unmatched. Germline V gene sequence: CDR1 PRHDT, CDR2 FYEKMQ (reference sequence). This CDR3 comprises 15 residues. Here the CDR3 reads CASSTQGFSYNEQFF. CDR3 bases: TGTGCCAGCAGCACACAGGGGTTTTCGTACAATGAGCAGTTCTTC.

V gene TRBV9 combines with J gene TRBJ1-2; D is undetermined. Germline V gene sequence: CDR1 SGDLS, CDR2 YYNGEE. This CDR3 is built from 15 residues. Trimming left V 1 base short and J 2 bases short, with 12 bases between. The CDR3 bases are TGTGCCAGCAGCGTAAGCGGAGGACCCAACTATGGCTACACCTTC. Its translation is CASSVSGGPNYGYTF.

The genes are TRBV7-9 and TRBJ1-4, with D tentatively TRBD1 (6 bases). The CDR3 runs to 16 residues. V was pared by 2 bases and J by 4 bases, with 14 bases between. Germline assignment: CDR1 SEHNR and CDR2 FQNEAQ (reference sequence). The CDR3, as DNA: TGTGCCAGCAGCTTACACCCCACAGGGTTTAATGAAAAACTGTTTTTT. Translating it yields CASSLHPTGFNEKLFF.

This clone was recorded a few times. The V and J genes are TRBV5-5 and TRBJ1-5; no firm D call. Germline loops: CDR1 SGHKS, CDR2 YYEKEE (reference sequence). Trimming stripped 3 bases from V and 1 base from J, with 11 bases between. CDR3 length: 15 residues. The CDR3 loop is CASSSDWPSNQPQHF. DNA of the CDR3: TGTGCCAGCAGCTCTGATTGGCCGAGCAATCAGCCCCAGCATTTT.

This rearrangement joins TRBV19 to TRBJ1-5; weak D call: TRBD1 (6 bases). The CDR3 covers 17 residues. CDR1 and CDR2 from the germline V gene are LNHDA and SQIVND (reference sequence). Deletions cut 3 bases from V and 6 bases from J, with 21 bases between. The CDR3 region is CASSISPAPRGVQPQHF. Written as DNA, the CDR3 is TGTGCCAGTAGTATCTCGCCTGCCCCCAGGGGAGTTCAGCCCCAGCATTTT. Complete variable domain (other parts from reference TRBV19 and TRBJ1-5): DGGITQSPKYLFRKEGQNVTLSCEQNLNHDAMYWYRQDPGQGLRLIYYSQIVNDFQKGDIAEGYSVSREKKESFPLTVTSAQKNPTAFYLCASSISPAPRGVQPQHFGDGTRLSIL.

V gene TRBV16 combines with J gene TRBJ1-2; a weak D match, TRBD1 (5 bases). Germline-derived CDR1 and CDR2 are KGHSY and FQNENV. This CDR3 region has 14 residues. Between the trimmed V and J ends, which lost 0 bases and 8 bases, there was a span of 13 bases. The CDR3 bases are TGTGCCAGCAGCCAATCGGGGGAAGGATCCGGCTACACCTTC. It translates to CASSQSGEGSGYTF.

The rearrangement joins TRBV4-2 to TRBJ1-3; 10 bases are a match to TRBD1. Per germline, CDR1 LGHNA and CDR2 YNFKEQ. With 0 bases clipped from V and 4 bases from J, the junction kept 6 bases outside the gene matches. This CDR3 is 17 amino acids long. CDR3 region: CASSQEPTGGPGNTIYF. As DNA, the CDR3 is TGTGCCAGCAGCCAAGAGCCGACAGGGGGCCCCGGAAACACCATATATTTT.

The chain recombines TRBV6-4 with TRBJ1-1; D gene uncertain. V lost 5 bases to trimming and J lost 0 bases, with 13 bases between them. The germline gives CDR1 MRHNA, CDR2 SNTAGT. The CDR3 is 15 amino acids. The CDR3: CASSPNPTMNTEAFF. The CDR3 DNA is TGTGCCAGCAGTCCTAATCCTACTATGAACACTGAAGCTTTCTTT.

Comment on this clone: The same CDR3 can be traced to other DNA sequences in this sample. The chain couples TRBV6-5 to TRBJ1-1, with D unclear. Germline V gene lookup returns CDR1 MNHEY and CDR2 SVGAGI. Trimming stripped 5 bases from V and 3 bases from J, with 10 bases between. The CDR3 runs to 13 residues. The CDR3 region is CASSRGRDTEAFF. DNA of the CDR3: TGTGCCAGCAGTCGGGGTCGGGACACTGAAGCTTTCTTT.

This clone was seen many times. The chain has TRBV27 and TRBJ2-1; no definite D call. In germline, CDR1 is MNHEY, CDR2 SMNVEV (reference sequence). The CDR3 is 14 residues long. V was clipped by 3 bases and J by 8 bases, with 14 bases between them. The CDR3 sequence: CASSFDRRADEQFF. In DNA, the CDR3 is TGTGCCAGCAGTTTCGATAGACGGGCAGATGAGCAGTTCTTC.

CDR3 in amino acids: CASSSVLPRDSDSYEQYF. The CDR3 DNA follows: TGTGCCAGCAGCTCCGTATTGCCCCGGGATAGTGATTCCTACGAGCAGTACTTC. J is TRBJ2-7 and V is TRBV7-9; D may be TRBD2 (5 bases). The CDR3 is 18 residues long. Deletions cut 4 bases from V and 1 base from J, with 23 bases between. Looked up from germline, CDR1 is SEHNR and CDR2 is FQNEAQ (reference sequence).